These 10 T cell receptor beta chains were sequenced from one sample in a study of blood T cell repertoires in COVID-19. Sequenced by immunoSEQ multiplex PCR; TCRdb stores in-frame clones only, minus some. The sample has roughly 260,000 clones; approximately 90% are singletons. The sample comprised peripheral blood. Source of these receptors: a man in his sixties who had recovered from COVID-19.

The chain couples TRBV6-5 to TRBJ2-7; 7 positions match TRBD2. CDR1 and CDR2 (germline): MNHEY, SVGAGI. V lost 6 bases, J lost 3 bases, and 8 bases stayed unmatched. The CDR3 sequence is 14 residues long. The CDR3 reads CASSGWAGDYEQYF. CDR3 DNA: TGTGCCAGCAGCGGTTGGGCGGGGGACTACGAGCAGTACTTC.

V is TRBV7-9 and J is TRBJ2-2; 9 bases match TRBD1. The germline gives CDR1 SEHNR, CDR2 FQNEAQ (reference sequence). The CDR3 loop spans 17 amino acids. The J segment lost 3 bases and the V segment lost 2 bases, leaving 7 bases of the junction unmatched. Written as DNA, the CDR3 is TGTGCCAGCAGCTTATCGAACAGGGGGCAAGACACCGGGGAGCTGTTTTTT. Its translation is CASSLSNRGQDTGELFF.

The V and J genes are TRBV6-4 and TRBJ1-3, with D unclear. The CDR3 runs to 17 residues. The V gene's germline CDR1 is MRHNA and CDR2 SNTAGT. Trimming pared 0 bases from V and 3 bases from J, leaving 15 bases between. The CDR3 protein is CASSDSSRGSSGNTIYF. CDR3 DNA sequence: TGTGCCAGCAGTGACTCGTCGCGGGGTTCAAGTGGAAACACCATATATTTT.

The V and J genes are TRBV3-1 (or the pseudogene TRBV3-2) and TRBJ2-2, with TRBD2 identical over 8 bases. Unmatched junction bases numbered 7, after V lost 1 base and J lost 6 bases. This CDR3 comprises 16 residues. Germline CDR1 reads LGHDT; CDR2 reads YNNKEL (reference sequence). The CDR3 coding sequence is TGTGCCAGCAGCCAAGCCGGGAGGGGACGGGCCGGGGAGCTGTTTTTT. This encodes CASSQAGRGRAGELFF.

V is TRBV2 and J is TRBJ2-1; D possibly corresponds to TRBD1 (6 bases). This CDR3 is built from 15 residues. Germline CDR1 reads SNHLY; CDR2 reads FYNNEI. Trimming stripped 10 bases from V and 9 bases from J, with 25 bases between. CDR3 in amino acids: CATTTGSTVRGEQFF. The CDR3 DNA reads TGTGCCACGACAACCGGGTCTACCGTCAGGGGTGAGCAGTTCTTC. The complete variable domain, with remaining parts taken from reference TRBV2 and TRBJ2-1, reads EPEVTQTPSHQVTQMGQEVILRCVPISNHLYFYWYRQILGQKVEFLVSFYNNEISEKSEIFDDQFSVERPDGSNFTLKIRSTKLEDSAMYFCATTTGSTVRGEQFFGPGTRLTVL.

The chain couples TRBV2 to TRBJ2-3; 9 nucleotides agree with TRBD1. The CDR3 totals 14 residues. V lost 5 bases to trimming and J lost 5 bases; unmatched junction nucleotides: 5. CDR1 and CDR2 (germline): SNHLY, FYNNEI. The DNA of the CDR3 is TGTGCCAGCAGTAGGGACAGGGCTGAAGATACGCAGTATTTT. Amino acids: CASSRDRAEDTQYF.

The chain combines TRBV4-2 with TRBJ1-1; tentative D call: TRBD1 (6 bases). Per germline, CDR1 LGHNA and CDR2 YNFKEQ. The germline V and J ends were trimmed by 0 bases and 7 bases, with 12 bases remaining between them. The CDR3 has 14 residues. The CDR3 DNA sequence: TGTGCCAGCAGCCAAGAAACAGGGCTGGGTGAAGCTTTCTTT. Residues: CASSQETGLGEAFF.

A remark on this clone: The junction differs from germline at one of its ends, possibly a read error. This chain connects TRBV13 to TRBJ1-1, with 8 bases lining up with TRBD1. The V gene's germline CDR1 is PRHDT and CDR2 FYEKMQ (reference sequence). There are 14 residues in the CDR3. The CDR3 coding sequence is TGTGCCAGCAGCGTAGGGACAGGGAACACTGAAGCTTTCTTT. This translates into CASSVGTGNTEAFF.

This chain links TRBV9 with TRBJ2-3; weak D call: TRBD1 (6 bases). Germline V gene sequence: CDR1 SGDLS, CDR2 YYNGEE. The CDR3 is 16 residues long. Deletions cut 0 bases from V and 2 bases from J, with 13 bases between. The CDR3 protein is CASSVAQGVNTDTQYF. The CDR3 nucleotides are TGTGCCAGCAGCGTAGCACAGGGCGTAAACACAGATACGCAGTATTTT.

V and J are TRBV19 and TRBJ2-3; a weak D match, TRBD1 (6 bases). Trimming pared 5 bases from V and 4 bases from J, leaving 10 bases between. The CDR3 length is 13 residues. Germline V lookup: CDR1 LNHDA, CDR2 SQIVND (reference sequence). The CDR3 DNA sequence: TGTGCCAGTAGTTGGGGGCTGGCAGATACGCAGTATTTT. Amino acids: CASSWGLADTQYF.